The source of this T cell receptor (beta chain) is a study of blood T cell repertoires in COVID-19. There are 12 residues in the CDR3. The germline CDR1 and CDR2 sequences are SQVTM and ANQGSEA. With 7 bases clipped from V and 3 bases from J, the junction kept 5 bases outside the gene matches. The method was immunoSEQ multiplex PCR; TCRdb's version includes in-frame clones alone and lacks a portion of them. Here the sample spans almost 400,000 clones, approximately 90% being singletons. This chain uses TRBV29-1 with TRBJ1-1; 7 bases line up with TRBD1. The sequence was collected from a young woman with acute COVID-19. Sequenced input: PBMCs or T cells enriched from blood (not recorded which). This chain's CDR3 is CSARGEHTEAFF. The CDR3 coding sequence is TGCAGCGCCAGGGGGGAACACACTGAAGCTTTCTTT.